This is a list of T cell receptor beta chains from one sample in a study of shared clonotypes between healthy human individuals. Some clones are missing from TCRdb's copy, which holds only in-frame ones; the method was immunoSEQ multiplex PCR. The sample lists 400,000 or so clones; approximately 97% were seen once. Sequenced: memory CD8+ T cells sorted from blood. The receptors here all came from a man aged 30-40 years in good health. Each CDR3 is given with its conserved first and last residue. Fields, in order: D gene, J gene, V gene, clone size, CDR3 protein, CDR3 DNA. A D gene is named only where the DNA matches it firmly. Expanded clones are given a class, and other clones once, few, many or no size at all.

d_gene: -
j_gene: TRBJ2-3
v_gene: TRBV2
abundance: -
CDR3aa: CASTSLGDTQYF
CDR3nt: TGTGCCAGCACCTCGTTGGGAGATACGCAGTATTTT

d_gene: -
j_gene: TRBJ1-1
v_gene: TRBV10-3
abundance: -
CDR3aa: CAISARNRGDTEAFF
CDR3nt: TGTGCCATCAGTGCCAGAAATAGGGGAGACACTGAAGCTTTCTTT

d_gene: TRBD2
j_gene: TRBJ2-2
v_gene: TRBV28
abundance: -
CDR3aa: CASYATSEANTGELFF
CDR3nt: TGTGCCAGCTACGCTACTAGCGAGGCGAACACCGGGGAGCTGTTTTTT

d_gene: -
j_gene: TRBJ1-3
v_gene: TRBV7-9
abundance: once
CDR3aa: CASSLDGLSGNTIYF
CDR3nt: TGTGCCAGCAGCTTAGACGGCCTCTCTGGAAACACCATATATTTT

d_gene: TRBD2
j_gene: TRBJ2-7
v_gene: TRBV10-3
abundance: -
CDR3aa: CAISDTSGSRSSYEQYF
CDR3nt: TGTGCCATCAGTGATACTAGCGGGAGCCGTAGCTCCTACGAGCAGTACTTC

d_gene: -
j_gene: TRBJ2-7
v_gene: TRBV5-1
abundance: -
CDR3aa: CASSPLPPRGEQYF
CDR3nt: TGCGCCAGCAGCCCTTTGCCCCCCCGTGGTGAGCAGTACTTC

d_gene: TRBD2
j_gene: TRBJ2-7
v_gene: TRBV28
abundance: -
CDR3aa: CASRLGGVEYF
CDR3nt: TGTGCCAGCAGACTGGGGGGGGTAGAGTACTTC

d_gene: -
j_gene: TRBJ1-1
v_gene: TRBV7-2
abundance: once
CDR3aa: CASSLALNLEYRNTEAFF
CDR3nt: TGTGCCAGCAGCTTAGCACTTAACTTAGAGTATCGCAACACTGAAGCTTTCTTT

d_gene: TRBD2
j_gene: TRBJ2-7
v_gene: TRBV10-2
abundance: -
CDR3aa: CATRLAGSYEQYF
CDR3nt: TGCGCCACCAGACTAGCGGGATCGTACGAGCAGTACTTC

d_gene: TRBD2
j_gene: TRBJ2-7
v_gene: TRBV10-2
abundance: -
CDR3aa: CASSEGAGGGYEQYF
CDR3nt: TGCGCCAGCAGTGAGGGGGCGGGAGGGGGTTACGAGCAGTACTTC

d_gene: TRBD1
j_gene: TRBJ1-4
v_gene: TRBV7-9
abundance: -
CDR3aa: CASSPRDRRRNEKLFF
CDR3nt: TGTGCCAGCAGCCCCCGGGACAGGAGGCGCAATGAAAAACTGTTTTTT

d_gene: TRBD1
j_gene: TRBJ2-7
v_gene: TRBV5-1
abundance: once
CDR3aa: CASRGQGPLYEQYF
CDR3nt: TGCGCCAGCAGGGGACAGGGTCCCCTCTACGAGCAGTACTTC

d_gene: TRBD2
j_gene: TRBJ2-2
v_gene: TRBV19
abundance: -
CDR3aa: CASRTSGSTGELFF
CDR3nt: TGTGCCAGTAGGACTAGCGGGAGCACCGGGGAGCTGTTTTTT

d_gene: -
j_gene: TRBJ1-2
v_gene: TRBV27
abundance: -
CDR3aa: CASSTRPYGYTF
CDR3nt: TGTGCCAGCAGTACTCGACCCTATGGCTACACCTTC

d_gene: -
j_gene: TRBJ2-7
v_gene: TRBV30
abundance: -
CDR3aa: CAWGYYEQYF
CDR3nt: TGTGCCTGGGGCTACTACGAGCAGTACTTC

d_gene: TRBD2
j_gene: TRBJ2-5
v_gene: TRBV5-1
abundance: -
CDR3aa: CASSLEGGRRETQYF
CDR3nt: TGCGCCAGCAGCTTGGAGGGCGGGAGACGAGAGACCCAGTACTTC

d_gene: TRBD1
j_gene: TRBJ2-5
v_gene: TRBV27
abundance: -
CDR3aa: CASTPPDRGQETQYF
CDR3nt: TGTGCCAGCACCCCACCGGACAGGGGGCAAGAGACCCAGTACTTC

d_gene: TRBD2
j_gene: TRBJ2-5
v_gene: TRBV7-9
abundance: -
CDR3aa: CASSPKTSVETQYF
CDR3nt: TGTGCCAGCAGCCCGAAGACTAGCGTCGAGACCCAGTACTTC

d_gene: -
j_gene: TRBJ1-4
v_gene: TRBV7-2
abundance: -
CDR3aa: CASSYKGPGEKLFF
CDR3nt: TGTGCCAGCAGCTATAAGGGGCCGGGGGAAAAACTGTTTTTT

d_gene: -
j_gene: TRBJ2-1
v_gene: TRBV5-4
abundance: -
CDR3aa: CASSSNKDYPFANEQFF
CDR3nt: TGTGCCAGCAGCTCAAACAAGGACTACCCTTTCGCCAATGAGCAGTTCTTC